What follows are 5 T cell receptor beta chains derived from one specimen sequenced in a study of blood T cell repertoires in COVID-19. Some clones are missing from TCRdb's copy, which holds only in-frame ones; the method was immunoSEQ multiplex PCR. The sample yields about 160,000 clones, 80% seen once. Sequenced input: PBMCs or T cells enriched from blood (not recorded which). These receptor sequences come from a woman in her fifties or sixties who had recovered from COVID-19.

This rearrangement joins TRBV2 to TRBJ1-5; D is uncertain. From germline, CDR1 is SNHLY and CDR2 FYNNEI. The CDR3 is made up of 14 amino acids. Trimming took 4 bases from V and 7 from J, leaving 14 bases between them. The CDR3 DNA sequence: TGTGCCAGCAGTGGAGGGAGGGTTAGGCAGCCCCAGCATTTT. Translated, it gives CASSGGRVRQPQHF.

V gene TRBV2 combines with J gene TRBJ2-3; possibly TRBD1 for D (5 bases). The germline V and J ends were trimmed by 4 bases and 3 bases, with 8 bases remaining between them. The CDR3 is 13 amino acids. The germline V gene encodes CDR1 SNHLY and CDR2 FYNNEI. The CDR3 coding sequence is TGTGCCAGCAGTGGCCAGGGAACAGATACGCAGTATTTT. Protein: CASSGQGTDTQYF.

The CDR3 DNA sequence: TGTGCCAGCAGCTTAGCAGTAGCGGGGGGGTCCTACGAGCAGTACTTC. Translated, it gives CASSLAVAGGSYEQYF. The gene calls are TRBV7-8 and TRBJ2-7, with 11 bases fitting TRBD2. The CDR3 is 16 amino acids. After removal of 0 bases from V and 1 base from J, the junction contained 2 bases not matched to a gene. From germline, CDR1 is SGHVS and CDR2 FQNEAQ.

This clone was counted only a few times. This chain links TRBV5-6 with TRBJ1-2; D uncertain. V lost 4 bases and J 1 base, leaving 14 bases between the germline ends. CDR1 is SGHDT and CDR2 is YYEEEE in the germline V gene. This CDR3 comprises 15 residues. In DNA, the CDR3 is TGTGCCAGCAGCCCCGGGATTACCCTTAACTATGGCTACACCTTC. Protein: CASSPGITLNYGYTF.

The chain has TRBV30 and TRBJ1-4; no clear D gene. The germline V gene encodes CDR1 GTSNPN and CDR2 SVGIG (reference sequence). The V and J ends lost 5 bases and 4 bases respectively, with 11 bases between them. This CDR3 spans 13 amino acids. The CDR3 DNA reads TGTGCCTGGGGGATCGGGATTAATGAAAAACTGTTTTTT. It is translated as CAWGIGINEKLFF.